Sequencing of this TCR beta chain was carried out in a study of shared clonotypes between healthy human individuals (TCRdb year 2020). General notes on the study: The cohort comprised a couple of women and three men aged 18 to 49 years. For each donor, three plates each were used for CD4 naive and CD4 memory, two plates were used for CD8 naive, and one plate was used for CD8 memory. The study deeply sequenced blood TCR repertoires of five healthy adults to estimate repertoire size and the extent of clonotype sharing between individuals. To increase sequencing depth and limit assay-specific biases, different laboratories used diverse techniques to prepare libraries and sequence TCR repertoires. Leukapheresis yielded between about 0.85 and 10 billion PBMCs per donor.

For the CD8 naive samples, CD45RO-negative cells were positively selected for CCR7, yielding a CD45RA+CCR7+ population from which TemRA cells were excluded. Donors were healthy HIV-negative adults with no recently reported acute infections or vaccinations. Every donor was a Caucasian adult residing in Nashville, Tennessee, USA. Blood was obtained by leukapheresis, after which PBMCs were separated by Ficoll-Histopaque density gradient centrifugation and cryopreserved in liquid nitrogen vapor phase. Analytical flow cytometry was used to check the purity and quantity of each magnetically sorted T cell population. From each sorted fraction, genomic DNA was isolated and quantified by UV absorbance on a Nanodrop 2000c. What the work shows at the level of the full study, not this receptor alone: Higher generation probabilities were observed for clonotypes shared by all four sorted-subset donors than for non-shared clonotypes. Based on pairwise subsampling, the degree of clonotype sharing among donors was expected to be affected by sequencing depth. Even with the large sequencing depth, rarefaction of the sorted-subset datasets indicated that sequencing was incomplete. The genetic and exposure-history diversity represented was limited by the small number of donors. Sharing across a few donors was observed for about 5% of naive CD4, 3% to 3.5% of naive CD8, about 2.3% of memory CD4, and over 0.3% of memory CD8 clonotypes. Sampling was restricted to blood, and TCR repertoires in tissues likely differ from the TCR repertoires found in blood. Naive subsets generally had larger estimated clonotype richness than memory subsets.

The CDR3 measures 15 amino acids from cysteine to phenylalanine. Only CDR3 DNA remains: 45 bases, in frame from the first base. From a lookup of the germline V gene, CDR1 and CDR2 are MGHRA and YSYEKL. Compared with germline, V lacks 4 bases and J lacks 1 base; bases without a gene match: 4. Using the deep immunoSEQ assay, multiplex PCR amplified TCR CDR3 regions from genomic DNA. Genomic DNA extracted from each cell subset was distributed evenly over all wells of several immunoSEQ 96-well plates, and each plate served as one replicate. For sorted subsets, around 200 ng genomic DNA, equal to about 30,000 T cell genomes, was loaded into each replicate PCR. Purified libraries were measured with a Qubit 3.0 fluorometer, size-checked on a Bioanalyzer 2100, and measured again with the KAPA Library Quantification kit. Each immunoSEQ 96-well plate was sequenced on its own single-read 150-cycle Illumina NextSeq 550 flow cell. As for the authors' bioinformatics: The immunoSEQ output contained only junctional sequences without quality scores, so filtering could not match that applied to full-length reads. To assign V/J genes and CDR3, sequences were annotated against IMGT germline references using PyIR, a Python wrapper for IgBLAST v1.9. Any read was removed if the V/J assignment was weak (E-value above 1e-6), the CDR3 was missing, or the read contained stop codons, out-of-frame junctions, or ambiguous translated residues. A V3J clonotype was defined by an identical inferred V gene, J gene, and CDR3 amino acid sequence. Percentage overlap between repertoires was calculated by dividing the number of shared unique clonotypes by the size of the smaller repertoire. Three approaches were used to assess repertoire richness: RTK rarefaction, the Chao1 estimator, and Recon v2.1 estimates of unobserved clonotypes. Generation probabilities for all TCRbeta clonotypes obtained by the gDNA method from several donors were computed using OLGA. Held by TCRdb, this immuneACCESS table contains in-frame sequences only and omits some clones. Under half of the omission traces to an unresolved V gene where checked; the cause of the rest is unknown. V and J calls and clone size are copied from that table; D and trimming were computed from the DNA. The sample table lists roughly 2,000,000 clones, about 94% of them with a count of one. About 1.6% of the sample is in the top ten clones.

Only one count was recorded for this clone. The antigen this receptor binds is unknown. No much larger clonotype is one base removed from it; base qualities were not supplied. The clonotype comes from a man aged 18 to 30 in good health. Some clones in this sample may be carry-over from other donors' samples. Sequencing was performed on naive CD8+ T cells from PBMCs. The cell subset or site label here, explained by the study, means: CD45RA+CCR7+. The chain joins TRBV4-1 to TRBJ2-5; TRBD2 agrees with 9 junctional bases. The base sequence is TGCGCCAGCAGCCGGCGACTAGCGGTCCAAGAGACCCAGTACTTC. Its product reads: CASSRRLAVQETQYF.